This TCR beta chain was captured by sequencing in a study of blood T cell repertoires in COVID-19. TCRdb's table, derived via immunoSEQ multiplex PCR, lists solely in-frame clones and lacks some. The table includes approximately 250,000 clones, approximately 89% detected once. V was pared by 2 bases and J by 0 bases, with 8 bases between. Germline CDR1 MGHRA, CDR2 YSYEKL. This CDR3 contains 15 residues. The clonotype was recovered from a man aged 40-49 years with active or convalescent COVID-19. The chain employs TRBV4-1 and TRBJ1-3; D ambiguous. The specimen was peripheral blood. CDR3 DNA: TGCGCCAGCAGCCAACCCCTGAGCTCTGGAAACACCATATATTTT. Protein product: CASSQPLSSGNTIYF.